These 28 T cell receptor beta chains were all obtained from the same sample, sequenced in a study of blood T cell repertoires in COVID-19 (TCRdb year 2020). Library method: the immunoSEQ multiplex PCR assay. Sourced from immuneACCESS, this table was stored by TCRdb with only in-frame sequences that have V and J called. A share of the clones is absent; for the studies checked, an unresolved V gene accounts for under half, and the remainder has no known explanation. The sample table shows 120,000 or so clones, and 70% to 90% are seen once. The ten largest account for 1.5% of the sample. Sequenced sample: peripheral blood. Receptors originate from a human donor in a cohort sampled during active COVID-19.

The chain employs TRBV11-2 and TRBJ2-2, with D maybe TRBD1 (5 bases). Trimming shortened V by 8 bases and J by 1 base, and 8 bases separated the two germline ends. The CDR3 is 13 residues long. CDR1 and CDR2 (germline): SGHAT, FQNNGV. The DNA of the CDR3 is TGTGCCAGCGCCCAGGGGAACACCGGGGAGCTGTTTTTT. Translating it yields CASAQGNTGELFF.

The chain has TRBV5-1 and TRBJ2-1, with TRBD2 matching 9 bases. Per germline, CDR1 SGHRS and CDR2 YFSETQ. J gave up 6 bases and V 0 bases, and 7 bases lay outside the gene matches. The CDR3 spans 16 residues. The CDR3 DNA is TGCGCCAGCAGCTTGGCCGGGACTAGCACCGCCAATGAGCAGTTCTTC. It codes for CASSLAGTSTANEQFF.

This chain links TRBV5-1 with TRBJ1-4, with 7 bases lining up with TRBD1. Germline-derived CDR1 and CDR2 are SGHRS and YFSETQ. The CDR3 sequence is 16 residues long. The V gene end was trimmed by 1 base and the J gene end by 7 bases; junction bases not matched to a gene: 10. The CDR3 DNA reads as TGCGCCAGCAGCTTGACGGCGCGACAGGGTGGTGAAAAACTGTTTTTT. Its protein is CASSLTARQGGEKLFF.

This chain links TRBV2 with TRBJ1-1; no firm D call. V dropped 8 bases and J dropped 5 bases, with 12 bases sitting between them. This CDR3 comprises 12 residues. The germline V gene has CDR1 SNHLY and CDR2 FYNNEI. In DNA form, the CDR3 reads TGTGCCAGCGCCAGGAGGTGGACTGAAGCTTTCTTT. Translation: CASARRWTEAFF.

The rearrangement uses TRBV27 and TRBJ2-7, with 11 bases fitting TRBD1. The CDR3 runs to 14 residues. J was trimmed by 1 base and V by 6 bases; bases with no gene match: 2. CDR1 MNHEY and CDR2 SMNVEV come from the germline V gene (reference sequence). The CDR3 region is CASRGTGGSYEQYF. The CDR3 DNA sequence: TGTGCCAGCAGGGGGACAGGGGGGTCCTACGAGCAGTACTTC.

The chain recombines TRBV7-8 with TRBJ1-2; weak D call: TRBD1 (6 bases). The CDR3 loop spans 15 amino acids. V lost 6 bases and J 5 bases, leaving 19 bases between the germline ends. Germline CDR1 reads SGHVS; CDR2 reads FQNEAQ. In nucleotides, the CDR3 is TGTGCCAGCAGTATCATTAGGGGGACAAATTATGGCTACACCTTC. It is translated as CASSIIRGTNYGYTF.

The rearrangement uses TRBV5-5 and TRBJ1-2; possible D gene TRBD1, 5 bases. V was clipped by 0 bases and J by 7 bases, with 10 bases between them. CDR1 and CDR2 (germline): SGHKS, YYEKEE (reference sequence). The CDR3 is made up of 13 amino acids. The CDR3 nucleotides are TGTGCCAGCAGCTTGGACGGGGGAGGTGGCTACACCTTC. It codes for CASSLDGGGGYTF. The entire variable domain, with the rest obtained from reference TRBV5-5 and TRBJ1-2, is as follows: DAGVTQSPTHLIKTRGQQVTLRCSPISGHKSVSWYQQVLGQGPQFIFQYYEKEERGRGNFPDRFSARQFPNYSSELNVNALLLGDSALYLCASSLDGGGGYTFGSGTRLTVV.

This chain connects TRBV15 to TRBJ1-1, with 10 bases aligning to TRBD1. CDR3 size: 15 residues. The V gene's germline CDR1 is LNHNV and CDR2 YYDKDF (reference sequence). V was clipped by 4 bases and J by 1 base; unmatched bases: 3. The CDR3 coding sequence is TGTGCCACCAGCATGAGGGACAGGGGGAACACTGAAGCTTTCTTT. Translating gives CATSMRDRGNTEAFF. The whole variable domain, remainder taken from reference TRBV15 and TRBJ1-1, is DAMVIQNPRYQVTQFGKPVTLSCSQTLNHNVMYWYQQKSSQAPKLLFHYYDKDFNNEADTPDNFQSRRPNTSFCFLDIRSPGLGDTAMYLCATSMRDRGNTEAFFGQGTRLTVV.

This chain joins TRBV25-1 and TRBJ2-5, with 7 bases lining up with TRBD2. The germline V gene has CDR1 MGHDK and CDR2 SYGVNS. The CDR3 has 14 residues. The junction had 3 bases not matched to a gene; V was cut back by 0 bases and J by 5 bases. The CDR3 nucleotides read TGTGCCAGCAGTGAATATGGGGGAGGGGAGACCCAGTACTTC. As protein: CASSEYGGGETQYF.

This chain joins TRBV15 and TRBJ2-5; possible D gene TRBD1, 6 bases. The CDR3 covers 12 residues. Germline loops: CDR1 LNHNV, CDR2 YYDKDF (reference sequence). Trimming took 5 bases from V and 5 from J, leaving 9 bases between them. Written as DNA, the CDR3 is TGTGCCACCAGCCGGGACACGGAGACCCAGTACTTC. Amino acid sequence: CATSRDTETQYF.

V gene TRBV30 combines with J gene TRBJ1-1; the D gene is possibly TRBD1 (5 bases). V dropped 4 bases and J dropped 5 bases, with 17 bases sitting between them. CDR1 GTSNPN and CDR2 SVGIG come from the germline V gene (reference sequence). The CDR3 has 14 residues. The CDR3 coding sequence is TGTGCCTGGAATCTTCGGGGGACCAGGACTGAAGCTTTCTTT. This encodes CAWNLRGTRTEAFF.

The genes are TRBV7-2 and TRBJ2-5; TRBD1 might be the D (6 bases). This CDR3 region has 13 residues. Trimming pared 3 bases from V and 7 bases from J, leaving 12 bases between. Germline-derived CDR1 and CDR2 are SGHTA and FQGNSA. CDR3 sequence: CASSLHKGVTQYF. The CDR3 DNA follows: TGTGCCAGCAGCTTGCATAAGGGGGTGACCCAGTACTTC.

The rearrangement joins TRBV25-1 to TRBJ1-1; no reliable D call. Germline CDR1 and CDR2: MGHDK and SYGVNS. The CDR3 runs to 14 residues. Deletions cut 2 bases from V and 1 base from J, with 8 bases between. The CDR3 spells CASSEGRPNTEAFF. In DNA, the CDR3 is TGTGCCAGCAGTGAAGGCAGGCCGAACACTGAAGCTTTCTTT. The whole variable domain, remainder taken from reference TRBV25-1 and TRBJ1-1, is EADIYQTPRYLVIGTGKKITLECSQTMGHDKMYWYQQDPGMELHLIHYSYGVNSTEKGDLSSESTVSRIRTEHFPLTLESARPSHTSQYLCASSEGRPNTEAFFGQGTRLTVV.

This sequence joins TRBV19 and TRBJ2-1, with 9 bases aligning to TRBD2. Trimming removed 4 bases from V and 4 bases from J; junction bases left unmatched: 2. In germline, CDR1 is LNHDA, CDR2 SQIVND (reference sequence). This CDR3 spans 14 amino acids. The CDR3 nucleotides are TGTGCCAGTAGTAATAGCGGGGGATACAATGAGCAGTTCTTC. Protein product: CASSNSGGYNEQFF.

The CDR3 is CASSSQTGGARYSNQPQHF. DNA for the CDR3: TGTGCCAGCAGTTCACAGACAGGGGGCGCGAGGTATAGCAATCAGCCCCAGCATTTT. The chain couples TRBV28 to TRBJ1-5, with 10 bases aligning to TRBD1. The trim removed 4 bases at V and 0 bases at J, leaving 12 bases unmatched. Germline V lookup: CDR1 MDHEN, CDR2 SYDVKM. The CDR3 is made up of 19 amino acids.

Turning to this clone: Additional DNA sequences in this sample encode the identical CDR3. The genes are TRBV18 and TRBJ2-7; no reliable D call. The V gene lost 3 bases and the J gene lost 0 bases, with 6 bases spanning the gap. The CDR3 runs 13 residues. Germline V gene data show CDR1 as KGHSH and CDR2 as LQKENI. The CDR3 DNA reads as TGTGCCAGCTCACCCCCGAGCTCCTACGAGCAGTACTTC. This translates into CASSPPSSYEQYF.

The chain uses TRBV4-1 and TRBJ1-1; D is unclear. V was clipped by 5 bases and J by 2 bases, with 12 bases between them. CDR1 and CDR2 from the germline V gene are MGHRA and YSYEKL. The CDR3 loop spans 14 amino acids. This CDR3 reads CASSYDNSNTEAFF. DNA for the CDR3: TGCGCCAGCAGCTACGACAATTCCAACACTGAAGCTTTCTTT.

The chain recombines TRBV6-4 with TRBJ2-1; the D is unclear. Germline values: CDR1 MRHNA, CDR2 SNTAGT. The CDR3 runs to 13 residues. The ends were cut back, 6 bases at V and 10 bases at J, with 16 bases in the middle. This chain's CDR3 is CASSVLPHGEQFF. The DNA for the CDR3 is TGTGCCAGCAGCGTCCTCCCCCACGGGGAGCAGTTCTTC.

This rearrangement joins TRBV27 to TRBJ2-6; 9 bases match TRBD1. Trimming cost V 4 bases and J 1 base; bases outside gene matches: 5. CDR3 length equals 17 residues. Germline V gene sequence: CDR1 MNHEY, CDR2 SMNVEV (reference sequence). The DNA of the CDR3 is TGTGCCAGCAGTTCCCGACAGGGGGTTTCTGGGGCCAACGTCCTGACTTTC. As protein: CASSSRQGVSGANVLTF. The whole variable domain, filled in from reference TRBV27 and TRBJ2-6, reads EAQVTQNPRYLITVTGKKLTVTCSQNMNHEYMSWYRQDPGLGLRQIYYSMNVEVTDKGDVPEGYKVSRKEKRNFPLILESPSPNQTSLYFCASSSRQGVSGANVLTFGAGSRLTVL.

V usage is TRBV28 and J usage is TRBJ2-1; D is unclear. With 4 bases removed from V and 2 bases from J, the gap between germline ends came to 15 bases. There are 16 residues in the CDR3. The V gene's germline CDR1 is MDHEN and CDR2 SYDVKM. In DNA form, the CDR3 reads TGTGCCAGCAGTTCACCCCCGGGTGAGACCTACAATGAGCAGTTCTTC. It yields the protein CASSSPPGETYNEQFF. The full variable domain, its missing parts supplied by reference TRBV28 and TRBJ2-1, is DVKVTQSSRYLVKRTGEKVFLECVQDMDHENMFWYRQDPGLGLRLIYFSYDVKMKEKGDIPEGYSVSREKKERFSLILESASTNQTSMYLCASSSPPGETYNEQFFGPGTRLTVL.

The rearrangement links TRBV18 to TRBJ2-5, with D possibly matching TRBD1 (5 bases). The CDR3 contains 15 residues. The germline V and J ends were trimmed by 2 bases and 4 bases, with 14 bases remaining between them. Germline values: CDR1 KGHSH, CDR2 LQKENI. DNA of the CDR3: TGTGCCAGCTCACCAATGGAGCAGGGTGGAGAGACCCAGTACTTC. Protein sequence: CASSPMEQGGETQYF.

The sample holds one count of this clone. The chain couples TRBV15 to TRBJ2-7; 9 bases map to TRBD1. With 1 base clipped from V and 5 bases from J, the junction kept 3 bases outside the gene matches. CDR1 and CDR2 from the germline V gene are LNHNV and YYDKDF (reference sequence). The CDR3 is 14 amino acids. The CDR3 spells CATSRGTGGHEQYF. For the CDR3, the DNA is TGTGCCACCAGCAGAGGAACAGGGGGCCACGAGCAGTACTTC.

As to this clone: Other DNA sequences within the sample encode an identical CDR3. The V call is TRBV28, the J call TRBJ2-3; D remains unclear. This CDR3 contains 13 residues. Trimming cost V 5 bases and J 0 bases, with 6 bases left between them. Germline CDR1 is MDHEN and CDR2 is SYDVKM. CDR3 sequence: CASSLLSTDTQYF. The CDR3 bases are TGTGCCAGCAGTCTCCTAAGCACAGATACGCAGTATTTT.

The V and J genes are TRBV4-1 and TRBJ2-1; weak D call: TRBD2 (5 bases). V was cut by 3 bases and J by 4 bases, with 10 bases left in between. Germline-derived CDR1 and CDR2 are MGHRA and YSYEKL. The CDR3 length is 14 residues. The CDR3 DNA is TGCGCCAGCAGCCATCGGACGGGGTACAATGAGCAGTTCTTC. It codes for CASSHRTGYNEQFF.

This chain links TRBV5-4 with TRBJ1-1; D is uncertain. Trimming pared 4 bases from V and 0 bases from J, leaving 19 bases between. CDR1 and CDR2 from the germline V gene are SGHNT and YYREEE (reference sequence). The CDR3 runs to 17 residues. This chain's CDR3 is CASSHHSGGRMNTEAFF. CDR3 coding DNA: TGTGCCAGCAGCCACCATAGCGGAGGGAGAATGAACACTGAAGCTTTCTTT.

The V and J genes are TRBV3-1 (or the pseudogene TRBV3-2) and TRBJ2-3; 8 positions match TRBD2. With 0 bases clipped from V and 6 bases from J, the junction kept 5 bases outside the gene matches. The CDR3 is 15 residues long. Germline V gene sequence: CDR1 LGHDT, CDR2 YNNKEL (reference sequence). CDR3 in DNA: TGTGCCAGCAGCCAAGAAGCGGGGGCGGCCGATACGCAGTATTTT. Amino acids: CASSQEAGAADTQYF.

This chain uses TRBV28 with TRBJ1-1; 10 nucleotides agree with TRBD1. The length of the CDR3 is 14 residues. The germline V gene has CDR1 MDHEN and CDR2 SYDVKM. With 6 bases clipped from V and 2 bases from J, the junction kept 3 bases outside the gene matches. CDR3 region: CASRTGGGNTEAFF. CDR3 DNA: TGTGCCAGCAGGACAGGGGGCGGAAACACTGAAGCTTTCTTT.

This chain links TRBV4-1 with TRBJ2-2; a weak D match, TRBD1 (6 bases). The length of the CDR3 is 14 residues. Deletions cut 4 bases from V and 1 base from J, with 7 bases between. From germline, CDR1 is MGHRA and CDR2 YSYEKL. The CDR3 region is CASSRGQNTGELFF. The DNA for the CDR3 is TGCGCCAGCAGCCGGGGACAGAACACCGGGGAGCTGTTTTTT.